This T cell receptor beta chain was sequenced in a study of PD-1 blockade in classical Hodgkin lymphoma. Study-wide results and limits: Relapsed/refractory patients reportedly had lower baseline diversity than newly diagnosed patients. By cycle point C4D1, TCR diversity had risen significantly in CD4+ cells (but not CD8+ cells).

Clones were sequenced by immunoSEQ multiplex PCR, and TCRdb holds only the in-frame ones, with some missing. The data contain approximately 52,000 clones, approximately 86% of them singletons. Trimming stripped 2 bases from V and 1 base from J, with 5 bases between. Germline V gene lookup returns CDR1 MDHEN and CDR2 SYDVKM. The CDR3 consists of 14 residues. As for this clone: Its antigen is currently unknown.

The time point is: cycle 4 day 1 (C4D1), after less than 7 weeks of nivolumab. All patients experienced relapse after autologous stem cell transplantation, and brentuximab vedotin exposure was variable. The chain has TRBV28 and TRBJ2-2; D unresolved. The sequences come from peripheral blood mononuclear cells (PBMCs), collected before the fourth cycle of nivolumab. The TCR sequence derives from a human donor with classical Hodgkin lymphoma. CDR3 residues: CASSLQLNTGELFF. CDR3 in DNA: TGTGCCAGCAGTTTACAGCTGAACACCGGGGAGCTGTTTTTT.